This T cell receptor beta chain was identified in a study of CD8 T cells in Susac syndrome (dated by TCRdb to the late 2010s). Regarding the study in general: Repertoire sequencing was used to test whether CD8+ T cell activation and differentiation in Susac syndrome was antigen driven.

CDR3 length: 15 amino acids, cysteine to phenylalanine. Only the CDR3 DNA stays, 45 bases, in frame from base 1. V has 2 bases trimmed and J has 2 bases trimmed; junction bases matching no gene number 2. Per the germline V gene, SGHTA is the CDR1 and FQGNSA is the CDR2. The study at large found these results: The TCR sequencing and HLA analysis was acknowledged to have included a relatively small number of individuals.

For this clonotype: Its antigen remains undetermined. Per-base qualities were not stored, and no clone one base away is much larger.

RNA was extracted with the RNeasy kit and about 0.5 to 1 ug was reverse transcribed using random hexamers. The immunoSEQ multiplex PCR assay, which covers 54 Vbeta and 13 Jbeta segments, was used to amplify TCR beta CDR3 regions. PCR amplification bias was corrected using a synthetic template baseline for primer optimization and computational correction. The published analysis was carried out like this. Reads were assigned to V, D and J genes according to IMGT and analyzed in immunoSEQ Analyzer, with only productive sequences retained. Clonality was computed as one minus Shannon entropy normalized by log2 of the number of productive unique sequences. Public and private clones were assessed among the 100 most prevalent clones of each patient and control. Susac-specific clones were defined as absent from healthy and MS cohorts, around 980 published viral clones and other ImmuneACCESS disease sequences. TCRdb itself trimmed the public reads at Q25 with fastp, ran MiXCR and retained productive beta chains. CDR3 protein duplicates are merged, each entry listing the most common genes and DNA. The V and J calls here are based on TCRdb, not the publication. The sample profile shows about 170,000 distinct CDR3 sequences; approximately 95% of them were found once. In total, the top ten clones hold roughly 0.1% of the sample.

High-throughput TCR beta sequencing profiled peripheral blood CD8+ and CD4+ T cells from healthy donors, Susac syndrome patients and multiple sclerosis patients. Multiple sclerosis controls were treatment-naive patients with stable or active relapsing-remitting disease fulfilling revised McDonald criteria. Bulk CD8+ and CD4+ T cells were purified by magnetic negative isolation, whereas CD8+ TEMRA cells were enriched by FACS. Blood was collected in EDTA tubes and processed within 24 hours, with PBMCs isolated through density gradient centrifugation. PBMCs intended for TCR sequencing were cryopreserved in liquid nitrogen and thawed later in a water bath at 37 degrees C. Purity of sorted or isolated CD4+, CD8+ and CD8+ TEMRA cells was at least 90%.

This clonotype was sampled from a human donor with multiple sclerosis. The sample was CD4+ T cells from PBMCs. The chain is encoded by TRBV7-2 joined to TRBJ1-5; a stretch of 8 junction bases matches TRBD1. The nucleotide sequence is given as TGTGCCAGCAGCTTAATGACAGGGGGCAATCAGCCCCAGCATTTT. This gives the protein CASSLMTGGNQPQHF.